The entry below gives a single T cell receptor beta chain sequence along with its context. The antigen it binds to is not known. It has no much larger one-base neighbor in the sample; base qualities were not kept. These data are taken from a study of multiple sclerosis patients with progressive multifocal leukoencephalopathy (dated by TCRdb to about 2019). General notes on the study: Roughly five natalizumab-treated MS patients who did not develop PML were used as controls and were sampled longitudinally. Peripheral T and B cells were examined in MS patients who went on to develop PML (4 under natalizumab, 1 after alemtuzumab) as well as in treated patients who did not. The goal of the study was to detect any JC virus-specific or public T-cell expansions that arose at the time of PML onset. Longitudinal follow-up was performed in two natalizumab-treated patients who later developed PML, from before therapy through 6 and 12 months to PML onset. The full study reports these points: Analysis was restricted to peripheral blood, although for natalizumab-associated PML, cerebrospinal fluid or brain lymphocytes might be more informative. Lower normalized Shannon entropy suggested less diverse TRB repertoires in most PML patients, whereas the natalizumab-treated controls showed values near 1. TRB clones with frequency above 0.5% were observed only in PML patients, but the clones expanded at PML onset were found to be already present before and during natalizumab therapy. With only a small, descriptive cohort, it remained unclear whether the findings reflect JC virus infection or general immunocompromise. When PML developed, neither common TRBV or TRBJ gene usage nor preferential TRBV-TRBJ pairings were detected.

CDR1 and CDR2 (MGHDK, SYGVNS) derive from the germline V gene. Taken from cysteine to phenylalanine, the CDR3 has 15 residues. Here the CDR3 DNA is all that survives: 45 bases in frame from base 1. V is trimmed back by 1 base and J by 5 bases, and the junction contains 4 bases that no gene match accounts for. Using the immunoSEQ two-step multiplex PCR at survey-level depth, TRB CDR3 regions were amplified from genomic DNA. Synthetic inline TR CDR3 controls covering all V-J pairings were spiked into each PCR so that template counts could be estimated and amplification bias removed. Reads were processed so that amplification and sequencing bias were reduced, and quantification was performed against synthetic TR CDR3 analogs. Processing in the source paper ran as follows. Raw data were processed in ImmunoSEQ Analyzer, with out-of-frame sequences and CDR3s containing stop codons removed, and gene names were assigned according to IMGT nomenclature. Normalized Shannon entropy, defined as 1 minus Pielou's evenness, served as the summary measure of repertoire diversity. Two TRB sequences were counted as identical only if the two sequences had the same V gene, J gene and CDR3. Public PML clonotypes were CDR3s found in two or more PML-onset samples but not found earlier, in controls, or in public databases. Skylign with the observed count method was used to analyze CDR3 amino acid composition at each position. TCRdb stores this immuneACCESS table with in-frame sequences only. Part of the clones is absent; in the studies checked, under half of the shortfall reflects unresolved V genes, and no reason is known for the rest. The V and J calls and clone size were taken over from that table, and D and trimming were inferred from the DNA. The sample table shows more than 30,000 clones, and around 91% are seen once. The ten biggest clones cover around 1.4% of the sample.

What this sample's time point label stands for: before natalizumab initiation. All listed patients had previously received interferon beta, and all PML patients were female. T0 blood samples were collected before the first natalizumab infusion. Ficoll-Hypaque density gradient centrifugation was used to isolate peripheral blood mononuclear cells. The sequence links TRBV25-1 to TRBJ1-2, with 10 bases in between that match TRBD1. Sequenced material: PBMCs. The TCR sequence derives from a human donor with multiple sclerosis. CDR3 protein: CASSELGQGQYGYTF. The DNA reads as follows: TGTGCCAGCAGTGAATTGGGACAGGGGCAATATGGCTACACCTTC.